This entry lists 4 T cell receptor beta chains sequenced from one sample in a study of a mutant IDH1 vaccine in newly diagnosed glioma. The time point was: week 23, last vaccination. Vaccination used 300 ug of mutant IDH1 20-mer peptide per dose, with topical imiquimod. TCRdb keeps only in-frame clones here, not all; method: immunoSEQ multiplex PCR. The table lists tens of thousands of clones, around 74% of them singletons, with 5% to 6% in the top ten. These receptors lack a known antigen. Sequencing was performed on PBMCs, taken from a glioma patient whose treatment included an IDH1 peptide vaccine. All receptors derive from a man in his forties or fifties with glioma.

This clone showed up just once. V and J are TRBV6-5 and TRBJ1-3; TRBD1 might be the D (5 bases). The ends were cut back, 4 bases at V and 0 bases at J, with 7 bases in the middle. Germline V gene data show CDR1 as MNHEY and CDR2 as SVGAGI. The CDR3 has 14 amino acids. The CDR3 nucleotides read TGTGCCAGCAGTTCCGGGGCCTCTGGAAACACCATATATTTT. This translates into CASSSGASGNTIYF.

The chain carries TRBV28 and TRBJ2-5, with a possible D match to TRBD2 (5 bases). V was shortened by 6 bases and J by 0 bases, with 11 bases between the two germline ends. Germline assignment: CDR1 MDHEN and CDR2 SYDVKM. The CDR3 extends over 14 amino acids. The CDR3 reads CASSRSGYQETQYF. CDR3 DNA sequence: TGTGCCAGCAGCCGGAGCGGCTACCAAGAGACCCAGTACTTC. The variable domain in full, completed from reference TRBV28 and TRBJ2-5, reads DVKVTQSSRYLVKRTGEKVFLECVQDMDHENMFWYRQDPGLGLRLIYFSYDVKMKEKGDIPEGYSVSREKKERFSLILESASTNQTSMYLCASSRSGYQETQYFGPGTRLLVL.

The chain recombines TRBV7-9 with TRBJ1-4; D is uncertain. V was shortened by 2 bases and J by 8 bases, with 15 bases between the two germline ends. CDR3 size: 15 residues. Per the germline V gene, CDR1 is SEHNR and CDR2 is FQNEAQ (reference sequence). Here the CDR3 reads CASSLNLVRGEKLFF. In nucleotides, the CDR3 is TGTGCCAGCAGCTTAAACTTGGTCAGAGGCGAAAAACTGTTTTTT.

This clone came up once. The gene calls are TRBV19 and TRBJ1-4; a weak D match, TRBD1 (6 bases). V was shortened by 7 bases and J by 8 bases, with 17 bases between the two germline ends. The CDR3 runs to 14 residues. CDR1 LNHDA and CDR2 SQIVND come from the germline V gene (reference sequence). The CDR3 region has the DNA TGTGCCAGTAAAGTGCGGGGGGCGTACGAAAAACTGTTTTTT. Protein sequence: CASKVRGAYEKLFF. The variable domain in full, completed from reference TRBV19 and TRBJ1-4, reads DGGITQSPKYLFRKEGQNVTLSCEQNLNHDAMYWYRQDPGQGLRLIYYSQIVNDFQKGDIAEGYSVSREKKESFPLTVTSAQKNPTAFYLCASKVRGAYEKLFFGSGTQLSVL.